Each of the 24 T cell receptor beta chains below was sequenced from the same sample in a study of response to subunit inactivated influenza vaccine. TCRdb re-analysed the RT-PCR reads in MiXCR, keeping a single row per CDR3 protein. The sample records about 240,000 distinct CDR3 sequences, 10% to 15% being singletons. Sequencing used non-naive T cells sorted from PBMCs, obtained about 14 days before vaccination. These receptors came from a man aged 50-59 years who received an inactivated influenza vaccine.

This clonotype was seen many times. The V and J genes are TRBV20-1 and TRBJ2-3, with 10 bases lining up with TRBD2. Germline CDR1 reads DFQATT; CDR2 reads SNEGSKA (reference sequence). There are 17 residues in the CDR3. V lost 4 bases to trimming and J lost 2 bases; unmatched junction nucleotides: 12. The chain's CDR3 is CSATSLSGLADTDTQYF. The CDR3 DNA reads TGCAGTGCTACCTCACTCAGCGGACTAGCGGACACAGATACGCAGTATTTT.

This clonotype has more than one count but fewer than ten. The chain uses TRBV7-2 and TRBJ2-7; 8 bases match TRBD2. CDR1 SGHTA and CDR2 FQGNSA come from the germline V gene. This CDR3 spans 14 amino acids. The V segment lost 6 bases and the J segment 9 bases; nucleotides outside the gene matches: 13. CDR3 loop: CASRTTSGAVGQYF. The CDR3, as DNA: TGTGCCAGCAGAACCACTAGCGGAGCAGTGGGGCAGTACTTC.

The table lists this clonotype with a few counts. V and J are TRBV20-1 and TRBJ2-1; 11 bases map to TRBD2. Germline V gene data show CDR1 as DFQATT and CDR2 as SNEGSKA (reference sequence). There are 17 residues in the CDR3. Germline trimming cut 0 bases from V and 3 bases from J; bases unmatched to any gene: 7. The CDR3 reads CSARDPSGGQYYNEQFF. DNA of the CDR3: TGCAGTGCTAGAGATCCTAGCGGGGGGCAGTACTACAATGAGCAGTTCTTC.

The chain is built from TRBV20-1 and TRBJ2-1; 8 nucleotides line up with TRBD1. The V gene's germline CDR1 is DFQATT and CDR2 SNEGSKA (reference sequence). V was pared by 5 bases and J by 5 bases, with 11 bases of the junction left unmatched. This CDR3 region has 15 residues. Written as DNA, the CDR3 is TGCAGTGCTCCCAAGTCGGGACAGGCGAACAATGAGCAGTTCTTC. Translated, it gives CSAPKSGQANNEQFF.

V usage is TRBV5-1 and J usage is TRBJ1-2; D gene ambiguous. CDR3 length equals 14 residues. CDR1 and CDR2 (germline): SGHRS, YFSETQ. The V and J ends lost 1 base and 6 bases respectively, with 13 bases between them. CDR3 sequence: CASSLQDGSHGYTF. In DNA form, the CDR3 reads TGCGCCAGCAGCTTGCAGGACGGGAGTCATGGCTACACCTTC.

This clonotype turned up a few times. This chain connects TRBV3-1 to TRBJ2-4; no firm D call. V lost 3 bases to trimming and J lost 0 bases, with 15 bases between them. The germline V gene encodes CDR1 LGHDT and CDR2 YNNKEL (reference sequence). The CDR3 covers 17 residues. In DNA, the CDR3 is TGTGCCAGCAGCCAGTCCTTAAGTGCAATAGCCAAAAACATTCAGTACTTC. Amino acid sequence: CASSQSLSAIAKNIQYF.

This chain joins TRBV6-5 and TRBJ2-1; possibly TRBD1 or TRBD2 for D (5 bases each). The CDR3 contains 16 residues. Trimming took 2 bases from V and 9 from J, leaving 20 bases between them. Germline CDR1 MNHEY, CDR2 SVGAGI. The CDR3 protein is CASSYPNSGPGSEQFF. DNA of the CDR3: TGTGCCAGCAGTTACCCAAACAGCGGACCAGGGAGTGAGCAGTTCTTC.

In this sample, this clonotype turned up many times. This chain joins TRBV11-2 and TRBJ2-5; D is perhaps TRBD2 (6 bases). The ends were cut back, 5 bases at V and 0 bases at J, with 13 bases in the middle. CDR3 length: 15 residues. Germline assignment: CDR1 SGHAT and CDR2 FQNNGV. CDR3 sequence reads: CASSVGRGYQETQYF. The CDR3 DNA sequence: TGTGCCAGCAGCGTAGGCCGGGGGTACCAAGAGACCCAGTACTTC.

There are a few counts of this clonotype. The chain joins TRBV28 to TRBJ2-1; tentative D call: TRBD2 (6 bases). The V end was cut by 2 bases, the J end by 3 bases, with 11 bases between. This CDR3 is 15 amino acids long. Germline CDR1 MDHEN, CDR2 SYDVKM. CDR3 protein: CASSLGREVYNEQFF. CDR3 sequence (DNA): TGTGCCAGCAGTTTAGGCAGGGAGGTCTACAATGAGCAGTTCTTC.

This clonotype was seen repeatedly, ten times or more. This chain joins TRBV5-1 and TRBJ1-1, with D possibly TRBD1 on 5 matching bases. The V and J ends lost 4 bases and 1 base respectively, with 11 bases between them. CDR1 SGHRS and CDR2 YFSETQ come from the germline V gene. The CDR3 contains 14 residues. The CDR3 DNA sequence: TGCGCCAGCAGCCCCGGTACAGGGAACACTGAAGCTTTCTTT. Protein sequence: CASSPGTGNTEAFF.

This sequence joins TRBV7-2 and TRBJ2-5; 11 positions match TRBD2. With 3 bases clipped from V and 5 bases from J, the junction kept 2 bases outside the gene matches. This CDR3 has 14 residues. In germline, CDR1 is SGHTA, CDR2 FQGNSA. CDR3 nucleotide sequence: TGTGCCAGCAGCTTTAGCGGGGGGGCGGAGACCCAGTACTTC. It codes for CASSFSGGAETQYF.

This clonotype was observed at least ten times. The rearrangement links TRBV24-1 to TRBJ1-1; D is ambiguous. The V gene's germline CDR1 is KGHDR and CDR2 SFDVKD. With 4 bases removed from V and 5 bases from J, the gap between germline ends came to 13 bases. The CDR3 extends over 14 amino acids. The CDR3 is CATSENGRSTEAFF. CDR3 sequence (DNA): TGTGCCACCAGTGAGAACGGACGGAGTACTGAAGCTTTCTTT.

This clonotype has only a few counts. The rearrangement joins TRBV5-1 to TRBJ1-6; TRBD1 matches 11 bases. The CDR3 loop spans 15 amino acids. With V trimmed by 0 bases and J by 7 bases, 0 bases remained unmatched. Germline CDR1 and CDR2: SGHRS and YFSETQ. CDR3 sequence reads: CASSLGTGGNSPLHF. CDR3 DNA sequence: TGCGCCAGCAGCTTGGGGACAGGGGGCAATTCACCCCTCCACTTT.

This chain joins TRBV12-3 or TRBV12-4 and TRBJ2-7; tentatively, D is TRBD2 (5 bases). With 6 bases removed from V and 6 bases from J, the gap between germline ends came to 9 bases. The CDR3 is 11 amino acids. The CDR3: CASRAASEQYF. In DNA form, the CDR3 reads TGTGCCAGCAGAGCGGCCTCCGAGCAGTACTTC.

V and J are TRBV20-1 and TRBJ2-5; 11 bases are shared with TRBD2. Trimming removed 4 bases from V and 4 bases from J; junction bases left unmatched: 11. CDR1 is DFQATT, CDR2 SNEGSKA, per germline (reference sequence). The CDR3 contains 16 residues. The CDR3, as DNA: TGCAGTGCTACCGGTCTTAGCGGGGGGGCCTCAGAGACCCAGTACTTC. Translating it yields CSATGLSGGASETQYF.

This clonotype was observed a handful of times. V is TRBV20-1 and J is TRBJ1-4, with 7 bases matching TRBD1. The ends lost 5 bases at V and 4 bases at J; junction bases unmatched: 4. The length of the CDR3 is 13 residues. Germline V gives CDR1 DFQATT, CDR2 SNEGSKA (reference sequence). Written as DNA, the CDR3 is TGCAGTGCTGTAAACAGGGGTAATGAAAAACTGTTTTTT. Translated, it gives CSAVNRGNEKLFF.

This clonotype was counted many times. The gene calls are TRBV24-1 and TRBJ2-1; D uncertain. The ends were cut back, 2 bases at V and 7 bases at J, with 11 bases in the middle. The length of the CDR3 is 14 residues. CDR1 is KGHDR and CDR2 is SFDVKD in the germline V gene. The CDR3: CATSDWGRRNEQFF. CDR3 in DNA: TGTGCCACCAGTGATTGGGGAAGGCGGAATGAGCAGTTCTTC.

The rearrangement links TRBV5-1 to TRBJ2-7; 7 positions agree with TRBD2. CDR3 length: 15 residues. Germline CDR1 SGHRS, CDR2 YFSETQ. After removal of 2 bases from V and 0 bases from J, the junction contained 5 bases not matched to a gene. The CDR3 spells CASSFGASGSYEQYF. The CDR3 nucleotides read TGCGCCAGCAGCTTTGGGGCTAGCGGCTCCTACGAGCAGTACTTC.

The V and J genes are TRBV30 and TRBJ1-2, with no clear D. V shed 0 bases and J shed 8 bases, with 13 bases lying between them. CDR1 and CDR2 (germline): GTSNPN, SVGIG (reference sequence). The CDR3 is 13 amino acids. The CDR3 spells CAWSVEGEKGYTF. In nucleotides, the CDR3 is TGTGCCTGGAGTGTAGAAGGTGAAAAGGGCTACACCTTC.

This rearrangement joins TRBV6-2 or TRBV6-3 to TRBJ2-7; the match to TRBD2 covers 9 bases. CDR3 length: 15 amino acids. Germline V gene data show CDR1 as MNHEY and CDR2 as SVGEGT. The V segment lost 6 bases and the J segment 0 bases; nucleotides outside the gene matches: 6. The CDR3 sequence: CASRRTSESSYEQYF. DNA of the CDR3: TGTGCCAGCAGAAGGACTAGCGAAAGCTCCTACGAGCAGTACTTC.

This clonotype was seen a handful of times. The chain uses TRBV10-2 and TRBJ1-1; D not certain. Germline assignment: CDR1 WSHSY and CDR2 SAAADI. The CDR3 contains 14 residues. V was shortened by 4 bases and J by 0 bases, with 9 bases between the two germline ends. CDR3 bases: TGCGCCAGCAGTGCGGGGTTTATGAACACTGAAGCTTTCTTT. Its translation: CASSAGFMNTEAFF.

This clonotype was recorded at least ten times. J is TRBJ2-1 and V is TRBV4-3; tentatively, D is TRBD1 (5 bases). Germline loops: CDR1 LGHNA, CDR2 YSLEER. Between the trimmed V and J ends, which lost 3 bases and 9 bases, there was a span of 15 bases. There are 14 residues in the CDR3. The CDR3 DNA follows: TGCGCCAGCAGCCAGGGCAGGGTAGTCGTTGAGCAGTTCTTC. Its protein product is CASSQGRVVVEQFF.

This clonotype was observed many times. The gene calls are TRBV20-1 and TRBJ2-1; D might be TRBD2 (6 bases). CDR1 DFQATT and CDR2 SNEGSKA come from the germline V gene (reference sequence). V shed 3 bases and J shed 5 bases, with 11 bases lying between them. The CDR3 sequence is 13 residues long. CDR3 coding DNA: TGCAGTGCTAGTGGTAGCGGTCACAATGAGCAGTTCTTC. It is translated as CSASGSGHNEQFF.

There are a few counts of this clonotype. DNA of the CDR3: TGTGCCACCAGCAGAGTTGGACGAACCGGGAGTAGCAGGAACGAGCAGTACTTC. Translated: CATSRVGRTGSSRNEQYF. The chain carries TRBV15 and TRBJ2-7, with D possibly being TRBD2 (6 bases). The V end was cut by 1 base, the J end by 5 bases, with 24 bases between. The CDR3 length is 18 residues. In germline, CDR1 is LNHNV, CDR2 YYDKDF (reference sequence).